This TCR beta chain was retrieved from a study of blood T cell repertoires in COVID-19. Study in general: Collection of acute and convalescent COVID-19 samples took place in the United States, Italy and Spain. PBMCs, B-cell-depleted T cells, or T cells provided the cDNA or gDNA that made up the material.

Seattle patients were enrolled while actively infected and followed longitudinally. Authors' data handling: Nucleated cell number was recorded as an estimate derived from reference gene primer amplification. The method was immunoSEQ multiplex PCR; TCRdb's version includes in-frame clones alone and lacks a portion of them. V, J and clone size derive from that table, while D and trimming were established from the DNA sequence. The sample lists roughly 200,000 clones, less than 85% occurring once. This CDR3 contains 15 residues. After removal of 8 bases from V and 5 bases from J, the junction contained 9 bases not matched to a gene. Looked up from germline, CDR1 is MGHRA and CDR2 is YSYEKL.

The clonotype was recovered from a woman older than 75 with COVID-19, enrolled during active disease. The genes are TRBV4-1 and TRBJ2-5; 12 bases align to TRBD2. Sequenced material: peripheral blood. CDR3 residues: CASRTSGTLRETQYF. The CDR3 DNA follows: TGCGCCAGCCGGACTAGCGGGACCCTGCGGGAGACCCAGTACTTC.